These 18 T cell receptor beta chains share one sample of origin, sequenced in a study of beta chain features in type 1 diabetes. The investigators reverse transcribed all of the isolated RNA, so they sequenced expressed TCRB transcripts. Libraries were prepared by immunoSEQ multiplex PCR; TCRdb keeps only in-frame clonotypes and omits some of them. Of 100,000 to 150,000 clones listed, roughly 17% are singletons. Which antigens these TCRs recognize remains unknown. Study-level results: TCRB CDR3 length was moderately but significantly reduced in all four CD4+ subsets of Type 1 diabetes patients.

The sample consisted of central memory CD4+ T cells from blood. The receptor source for this set is a man between 18 and 35 years old with type 1 diabetes.

This rearrangement joins TRBV6-6 to TRBJ2-4, with 7 bases fitting TRBD2. Per germline, CDR1 MNHNY and CDR2 SVGAGI (reference sequence). CDR3 length: 15 amino acids. Germline trimming cut 6 bases from V and 0 bases from J; bases unmatched to any gene: 5. The CDR3, as DNA: TGTGCCAGCAGCTTTAGCGGGTTAGCCAAAAACATTCAGTACTTC. Its protein product is CASSFSGLAKNIQYF.

CDR3 bases: TGTGCCAGCTCACCACCCGCATTCCAAGAGACCCAGTACTTC. This sequence encodes CASSPPAFQETQYF. The chain couples TRBV18 to TRBJ2-5; D gene uncertain. The CDR3 sequence is 14 residues long. The germline CDR1 and CDR2 sequences are KGHSH and LQKENI. Between the trimmed V and J ends, which lost 0 bases and 1 base, there was a span of 6 bases. Full variable domain (outside the CDR3, taken from reference TRBV18 and TRBJ2-5): NAGVMQNPRHLVRRRGQEARLRCSPMKGHSHVYWYRQLPEEGLKFMVYLQKENIIDESGMPKERFSAEFPKEGPSILRIQQVVRGDSAAYFCASSPPAFQETQYFGPGTRLLVL.

This clone was seen only a few times. The chain carries TRBV12-2 and TRBJ2-3; whether TRBD1, the table's D call, matches the DNA was not checked. TRBV12-2 is tagged as a pseudogene. The CDR3 has 15 residues. CDR3 nucleotide sequence: TGTGCAAGTCGCCAAAACAGGTTAAACACAGATACGCAGTATTTT. This gives the protein CASRQNRLNTDTQYF.

The V and J genes are TRBV7-2 and TRBJ2-7; 7 bases align to TRBD1. V gave up 1 base and J gave up 3 bases; unmatched junction bases: 6. The CDR3 totals 15 residues. Looked up from germline, CDR1 is SGHTA and CDR2 is FQGNSA. The CDR3, as DNA: TGTGCCAGCAGCTTAGGGAGTCAGGGGGACTACGAGCAGTACTTC. Its translation: CASSLGSQGDYEQYF. The variable domain in full, completed from reference TRBV7-2 and TRBJ2-7, reads GAGVSQSPSNKVTEKGKDVELRCDPISGHTALYWYRQSLGQGLEFLIYFQGNSAPDKSGLPSDRFSAERTGGSVSTLTIQRTQQEDSAVYLCASSLGSQGDYEQYFGPGTRLTVT.

This clone turned up a few times. The chain has TRBV28 and TRBJ2-1; tentatively, D is TRBD2 (6 bases). Germline V CDR1 and CDR2: MDHEN, SYDVKM. The V and J ends lost 11 bases and 0 bases respectively, with 17 bases between them. The CDR3 is made up of 15 amino acids. The CDR3 protein is CAGSPGGSSYNEQFF. The CDR3 DNA follows: TGTGCCGGATCGCCCGGGGGAAGCTCCTACAATGAGCAGTTCTTC.

The rearrangement uses TRBV29-1 and TRBJ2-1, with 11 positions matching TRBD2. The CDR3 is 17 amino acids. The V and J ends lost 4 bases and 7 bases, in that order; junction bases with no gene match: 15. Germline V gives CDR1 SQVTM, CDR2 ANQGSEA. CDR3 coding DNA: TGCAGCGTTGTTATACTAGCGGGGGCCCCGTGGAAAAATGAGCAGTTCTTC. Its protein product is CSVVILAGAPWKNEQFF.

V gene TRBV6-1 combines with J gene TRBJ2-7; D is unclear. Trimming took off 0 bases at V and 0 bases at J, with 3 bases between the two ends. The CDR3 length is 13 residues. CDR1 is MNHNS, CDR2 SASEGT, per germline. CDR3 protein: CASSEAPSYEQYF. CDR3 nucleotides: TGTGCCAGCAGTGAAGCTCCCTCCTACGAGCAGTACTTC.

This clone was counted between two and nine times. The chain carries TRBV4-2 and TRBJ2-3; TRBD2 might be the D (6 bases). The germline V and J ends were trimmed by 0 bases and 3 bases, with 10 bases remaining between them. The CDR3 runs to 15 residues. Germline V gene sequence: CDR1 LGHNA, CDR2 YNFKEQ. CDR3 nucleotides: TGTGCCAGCAGCCAAGAAGGCGGGGATACAGATACGCAGTATTTT. The encoded protein is CASSQEGGDTDTQYF.

The rearrangement uses TRBV4-3 and TRBJ1-1; maybe TRBD1 (6 bases). The V gene lost 3 bases and the J gene lost 0 bases, with 11 bases spanning the gap. Germline CDR1 LGHNA, CDR2 YSLEER. The CDR3 contains 15 residues. For the CDR3, the DNA is TGCGCCAGCAGCCAGAGGGGACAAATGAACACTGAAGCTTTCTTT. Its translation: CASSQRGQMNTEAFF.

V is TRBV6-5 and J is TRBJ2-1; no firm D call. Between the trimmed V and J ends, which lost 6 bases and 8 bases, there was a span of 8 bases. Per germline, CDR1 MNHEY and CDR2 SVGAGI. This CDR3 region has 11 residues. As DNA, the CDR3 is TGTGCCAGCAGAGAGCGAGATGAGCAGTTCTTC. Protein product: CASRERDEQFF.

This clone was seen more than once but under ten times. The rearrangement links TRBV7-9 to TRBJ1-5; no reliable D call. Germline V lookup: CDR1 SEHNR, CDR2 FQNEAQ (reference sequence). The CDR3 spans 17 residues. V was pared by 3 bases and J by 3 bases, with 18 bases between. The CDR3 nucleotides are TGTGCCAGCAGCTTCACCTCATCGGACGGATCCAATCAGCCCCAGCATTTT. Its protein product is CASSFTSSDGSNQPQHF.

The sample holds a few counts of this clone. The V call is TRBV7-9, the J call TRBJ2-7, with TRBD1 matching 7 bases. This CDR3 is 14 amino acids long. The V and J ends lost 8 bases and 3 bases, in that order; junction bases with no gene match: 10. Per germline, CDR1 SEHNR and CDR2 FQNEAQ (reference sequence). The DNA for the CDR3 is TGTGCCAGCCGACCTTGGGACAGAAACTACGAGCAGTACTTC. Translation gives CASRPWDRNYEQYF. The whole variable domain, filled in from reference TRBV7-9 and TRBJ2-7, reads DTGVSQNPRHKITKRGQNVTFRCDPISEHNRLYWYRQTLGQGPEFLTYFQNEAQLEKSRLLSDRFSAERPKGSFSTLEIQRTEQGDSAMYLCASRPWDRNYEQYFGPGTRLTVT.

This clone was picked up many times. V is TRBV18 and J is TRBJ2-4; tentative D call: TRBD2 (5 bases). The CDR3 is made up of 11 amino acids. V dropped 3 bases and J dropped 10 bases, with 7 bases sitting between them. Germline V CDR1 and CDR2: KGHSH, LQKENI. Here the CDR3 reads CASSPSEIQYF. As DNA, the CDR3 is TGTGCCAGCTCACCTAGCGAGATTCAGTACTTC.

This clone was counted at least ten times. The genes are TRBV18 and TRBJ2-3, with D possibly being TRBD1 (6 bases). The CDR3 contains 14 residues. Trimming removed 6 bases from V and 1 base from J, with 11 bases in between. From germline, CDR1 is KGHSH and CDR2 LQKENI. The CDR3 reads CASSGTPRTDTQYF. The CDR3 nucleotides read TGTGCCAGCTCCGGGACACCCCGCACAGATACGCAGTATTTT.

V is TRBV7-2 and J is TRBJ2-3, with a weak D call TRBD2 (6 bases). Germline CDR1 reads SGHTA; CDR2 reads FQGNSA. Trimming pared 3 bases from V and 3 bases from J, leaving 16 bases between. This CDR3 comprises 16 residues. CDR3 sequence reads: CASSFRSASATDTQYF. Here the CDR3 DNA reads TGTGCCAGCAGCTTTAGGTCCGCTAGCGCAACAGATACGCAGTATTTT.

The chain is built from TRBV14 and TRBJ2-3; D is undetermined. Germline V gene lookup returns CDR1 SGHDN and CDR2 FVKESK. The CDR3 is 14 residues long. V lost 0 bases and J 4 bases, leaving 8 bases between the germline ends. The DNA of the CDR3 is TGTGCCAGCAGCCAAGATATAGCCGCAGATACGCAGTATTTT. Protein product: CASSQDIAADTQYF. The variable domain in full, with the rest retrieved from reference TRBV14 and TRBJ2-3, is EAGVTQFPSHSVIEKGQTVTLRCDPISGHDNLYWYRRVMGKEIKFLLHFVKESKQDESGMPNNRFLAERTGGTYSTLKVQPAELEDSGVYFCASSQDIAADTQYFGPGTRLTVL.

The J gene is TRBJ2-3, the V gene TRBV18, with TRBD1 matching 11 bases. Per germline, CDR1 KGHSH and CDR2 LQKENI. Trimming cost V 4 bases and J 5 bases; bases outside gene matches: 2. This CDR3 comprises 14 residues. The CDR3 DNA follows: TGTGCCAGCTCACGGGACAGGGGGGAAGATACGCAGTATTTT. Its translation is CASSRDRGEDTQYF. Combining the CDR3 with reference TRBV18 and TRBJ2-3 gives the whole variable domain NAGVMQNPRHLVRRRGQEARLRCSPMKGHSHVYWYRQLPEEGLKFMVYLQKENIIDESGMPKERFSAEFPKEGPSILRIQQVVRGDSAAYFCASSRDRGEDTQYFGPGTRLTVL.

The rearrangement joins TRBV15 to TRBJ1-1; a weak D match, TRBD1 (6 bases). Trimming shortened V by 0 bases and J by 4 bases, and 18 bases separated the two germline ends. Germline V lookup: CDR1 LNHNV, CDR2 YYDKDF (reference sequence). The CDR3 extends over 17 amino acids. CDR3 residues: CATSREKVPGEGTEAFF. In DNA, the CDR3 is TGTGCCACCAGCAGAGAAAAAGTACCAGGGGAGGGCACTGAAGCTTTCTTT.